This entry lists 21 T cell receptor beta chains sequenced from one sample in a study of T-cell reconstitution after alpha-beta-depleted transplantation in children. A library of TCRbeta sequences, prepared with unique molecular identifiers, was generated. TCRdb re-called the PCR reads through MiXCR, storing one row per CDR3 protein. The sample comprises 600,000 to 700,000 distinct CDR3 sequences, 16% of which are singletons, and about 1.1% rests with the top ten. The sample in question was PBMCs from the stem cell graft donor, obtained from the stem cell graft. Source of these receptors: a human donor who donated a stem cell graft to a child with acute myeloid leukemia.

This clonotype turned up a few times. The chain has TRBV28 and TRBJ2-3; the D call may be TRBD1 or TRBD2 (5 bases each). In germline, CDR1 is MDHEN, CDR2 SYDVKM. The CDR3 consists of 15 residues. Trimming pared 6 bases from V and 0 bases from J, leaving 13 bases between. The CDR3 is CASSNSGGSTDTQYF. In DNA form, the CDR3 reads TGTGCCAGCAGCAACAGTGGGGGTAGCACAGATACGCAGTATTTT.

The rearrangement joins TRBV12-5 to TRBJ2-2, with unresolved D. Germline V gene sequence: CDR1 LGHNT, CDR2 FRNRAP. This CDR3 spans 16 amino acids. V gave up 1 base and J gave up 1 base, with 10 bases separating them. CDR3 region: CASGLGVSGNTGELFF. DNA of the CDR3: TGTGCTAGTGGTTTGGGCGTGTCGGGGAACACCGGGGAGCTGTTTTTT.

The chain couples TRBV7-2 to TRBJ2-3; a weak D match, TRBD2 (7 bases). Trimming took off 0 bases at V and 2 bases at J, with 15 bases between the two ends. Germline V gives CDR1 SGHTA, CDR2 FQGNSA. CDR3 size: 17 residues. CDR3 bases: TGTGCCAGCAGCTTAGCCCCCCGGGGGGCCTCCACAGATACGCAGTATTTT. It is translated as CASSLAPRGASTDTQYF.

This clonotype was seen many times. V usage is TRBV29-1 and J usage is TRBJ2-6, with D perhaps given as TRBD1 or TRBD2 (5 bases each). CDR3 length equals 13 residues. CDR1 is SQVTM and CDR2 is ANQGSEA in the germline V gene. Trimming took off 5 bases at V and 4 bases at J, with 9 bases between the two ends. This CDR3 reads CSVRGAGANVLTF. CDR3 DNA: TGCAGCGTTAGGGGAGCCGGGGCCAACGTCCTGACTTTC.

The chain links TRBV5-1 to TRBJ2-2; 9 bases are a match to TRBD1. The length of the CDR3 is 15 residues. With 7 bases clipped from V and 0 bases from J, the junction kept 4 bases outside the gene matches. CDR1 SGHRS and CDR2 YFSETQ come from the germline V gene. CDR3 sequence (DNA): TGCGCCAGCGACAGGGGGTCTTCGAACACCGGGGAGCTGTTTTTT. Its translation: CASDRGSSNTGELFF.

This chain uses TRBV5-1 with TRBJ1-4; 8 nucleotides align to TRBD1. This CDR3 comprises 14 residues. The V gene's germline CDR1 is SGHRS and CDR2 YFSETQ. The V segment lost 3 bases and the J segment 7 bases; nucleotides outside the gene matches: 5. The CDR3 region is CASSSDRAAEKLFF. The CDR3 DNA is TGCGCCAGCAGCTCGGACAGGGCGGCTGAAAAACTGTTTTTT.

The chain has TRBV29-1 and TRBJ1-1; TRBD1 might be the D (5 bases). Looked up from germline, CDR1 is SQVTM and CDR2 is ANQGSEA. The CDR3 covers 12 residues. Trimming took off 8 bases at V and 2 bases at J, with 12 bases between the two ends. In nucleotides, the CDR3 is TGCAGCAGTCGAGGGGCCAACACTGAAGCTTTCTTT. The encoded protein is CSSRGANTEAFF.

This clonotype came up many times. This sequence joins TRBV20-1 and TRBJ1-5; D gene ambiguous. Germline V lookup: CDR1 DFQATT, CDR2 SNEGSKA (reference sequence). The V end lost 0 bases, the J end lost 1 base, and 13 bases lay between the germline ends. CDR3 size: 16 residues. The DNA of the CDR3 is TGCAGTGCTAGAGATCACCAGGATCGGAGCAATCAGCCCCAGCATTTT. It yields the protein CSARDHQDRSNQPQHF.

V gene TRBV6-1 combines with J gene TRBJ2-7, with D unclear. V lost 2 bases and J lost 3, with 11 bases in between. Looked up from germline, CDR1 is MNHNS and CDR2 is SASEGT. The CDR3 spans 14 residues. The CDR3 sequence: CASSETLMHYEQYV. The DNA for the CDR3 is TGTGCCAGCAGTGAAACTTTGATGCACTACGAGCAGTACGTC.

There are many counts of this clonotype. The rearrangement joins TRBV20-1 to TRBJ1-2, with D unclear. V was cut by 2 bases and J by 9 bases, with 19 bases left in between. Germline CDR1 is DFQATT and CDR2 is SNEGSKA (reference sequence). This CDR3 comprises 14 residues. CDR3: CSARTPLDGGRYTF. In nucleotides, the CDR3 is TGCAGTGCTAGAACCCCTTTGGACGGAGGGCGCTACACCTTC.

The chain recombines TRBV29-1 with TRBJ1-2; D is undetermined. The CDR3 loop spans 12 amino acids. V lost 1 base, J lost 5 bases, and 8 bases lay in between. Germline CDR1 and CDR2: SQVTM and ANQGSEA. CDR3 in DNA: TGCAGCGTTGAAGCAGAGGATTATGGCTACACCTTC. This codes for CSVEAEDYGYTF.

This clonotype appeared many times. The chain employs TRBV7-2 and TRBJ1-1; D is possibly TRBD1 (6 bases). The germline V gene encodes CDR1 SGHTA and CDR2 FQGNSA. The CDR3 loop spans 16 amino acids. V gave up 5 bases and J gave up 0 bases, with 16 bases separating them. The CDR3 spells CASSPQRTAVNTEAFF. As DNA, the CDR3 is TGTGCCAGCAGCCCTCAAAGGACAGCAGTGAACACTGAAGCTTTCTTT.

This clonotype was detected only a few times. The chain has TRBV7-9 and TRBJ2-5; possibly TRBD2 for D (5 bases). This CDR3 region has 14 residues. Germline V lookup: CDR1 SEHNR, CDR2 FQNEAQ (reference sequence). Trimming removed 0 bases at V and 4 bases at J, with 9 bases between. The CDR3 nucleotides are TGTGCCAGCAGCTTAGCGCTTAGCGCAGAGACCCAGTACTTC. Translating it yields CASSLALSAETQYF.

This clonotype is categorized as medium-sized. This chain joins TRBV20-1 and TRBJ2-3; 7 positions agree with TRBD2. The CDR3 loop spans 13 amino acids. Germline values: CDR1 DFQATT, CDR2 SNEGSKA (reference sequence). The V segment lost 7 bases and the J segment 6 bases; nucleotides outside the gene matches: 10. CDR3 nucleotide sequence: TGCAGTGTGGCGGGCGGGGGTATTGATACGCAGTATTTT. Its protein is CSVAGGGIDTQYF.

The chain joins TRBV20-1 to TRBJ2-2; no definite D call. This CDR3 contains 16 residues. CDR1 is DFQATT and CDR2 is SNEGSKA in the germline V gene (reference sequence). Trimming removed 1 base from V and 6 bases from J, with 18 bases in between. The CDR3 nucleotides read TGCAGTGCTAGAGTCCGGCCCCACGTCGGAGCCGGGGAGCTGTTTTTT. This gives the protein CSARVRPHVGAGELFF.

This clonotype was detected a few times. V and J are TRBV11-2 and TRBJ1-2, with D hard to call. The CDR3 is made up of 15 amino acids. V was pared by 2 bases and J by 1 base, with 11 bases between. The germline V gene encodes CDR1 SGHAT and CDR2 FQNNGV. The CDR3 nucleotides read TGTGCCAGCAGCTTATCCCTGGCCAATAACTATGGCTACACCTTC. Its translation: CASSLSLANNYGYTF.

This clonotype showed up many times. The rearrangement links TRBV7-2 to TRBJ1-6; D unclear. The V gene lost 2 bases and the J gene lost 7 bases, with 6 bases spanning the gap. Germline CDR1 SGHTA, CDR2 FQGNSA. There are 13 residues in the CDR3. CDR3 in amino acids: CASSLIGNSPLHF. CDR3 nucleotides: TGTGCCAGCAGCTTAATCGGGAATTCACCCCTCCACTTT.

This clonotype was detected many times. V gene TRBV5-1 combines with J gene TRBJ1-1, with D unclear. The CDR3 contains 14 residues. Trimming left V 4 bases short and J 3 bases short, with 13 bases between. Germline V gene lookup returns CDR1 SGHRS and CDR2 YFSETQ. CDR3 in amino acids: CASSPHGTYTEAFF. The CDR3 DNA sequence: TGCGCCAGCAGCCCTCATGGCACCTACACTGAAGCTTTCTTT. Using reference TRBV5-1 and TRBJ1-1 for the parts outside the CDR3, the full variable domain is KAGVTQTPRYLIKTRGQQVTLSCSPISGHRSVSWYQQTPGQGLQFLFEYFSETQRNKGNFPGRFSGRQFSNSRSEMNVSTLELGDSALYLCASSPHGTYTEAFFGQGTRLTVV.

This clonotype was counted ten times or more. This sequence joins TRBV20-1 and TRBJ1-6; TRBD1 matches at 12 bases. This CDR3 is built from 16 residues. Germline loops: CDR1 DFQATT, CDR2 SNEGSKA (reference sequence). V lost 4 bases, J lost 7 bases, and 8 bases stayed unmatched. CDR3 loop: CSATPGQGADNSPLHF. Here the CDR3 DNA reads TGCAGTGCTACCCCGGGACAGGGGGCTGACAATTCACCCCTCCACTTT.

The gene calls are TRBV28 and TRBJ1-3; D is unclear. The CDR3 loop spans 16 amino acids. Germline-derived CDR1 and CDR2 are MDHEN and SYDVKM. Trimming took 7 bases from V and 2 from J, leaving 18 bases between them. CDR3: CASTAGGSSAGNTIYF. CDR3 DNA sequence: TGTGCCAGCACCGCGGGAGGGAGTTCAGCTGGAAACACCATATATTTT.

Only a few counts were recorded for this clonotype. V is TRBV7-2 and J is TRBJ2-7; TRBD2 might be the D (6 bases). Germline V CDR1 and CDR2: SGHTA, FQGNSA. V lost 1 base and J lost 0, with 13 bases in between. The CDR3 has 16 residues. The CDR3 DNA reads TGTGCCAGCAGCTTAGGGGGGGTCTTGAGCTCCTACGAGCAGTACTTC. Its translation is CASSLGGVLSSYEQYF.